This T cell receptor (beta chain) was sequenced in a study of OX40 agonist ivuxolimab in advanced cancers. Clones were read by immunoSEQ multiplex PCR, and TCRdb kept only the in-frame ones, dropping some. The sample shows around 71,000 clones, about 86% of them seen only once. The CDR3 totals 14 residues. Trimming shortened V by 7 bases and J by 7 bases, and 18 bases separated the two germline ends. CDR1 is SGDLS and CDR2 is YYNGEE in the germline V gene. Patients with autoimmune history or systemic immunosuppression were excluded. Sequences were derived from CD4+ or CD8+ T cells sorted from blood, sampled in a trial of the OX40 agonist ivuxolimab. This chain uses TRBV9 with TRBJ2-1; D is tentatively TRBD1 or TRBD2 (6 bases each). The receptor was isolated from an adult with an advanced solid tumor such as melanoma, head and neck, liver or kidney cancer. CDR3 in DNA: TGTGCCAGCGCCGGAGGGCAGGGGTATAATGAGCAGTTCTTC. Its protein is CASAGGQGYNEQFF.